A selection of T cell receptor beta chains follows, all from one sample in a study of beta chain features in type 1 diabetes. TCRdb's table, derived via immunoSEQ multiplex PCR, lists solely in-frame clones and lacks some. Altogether under 450,000 clones are present, about 15% being singletons, with the ten largest covering roughly 0.04%. Material: naive CD4+ T cells from blood. These TCRs come from a man aged 25 to 45 in good health. CDR3s include the opening cysteine and the closing phenylalanine or tryptophan. A D gene is named only where the DNA matches it firmly. Some rows have no size entry. The others give once, few or many, or a class for an expanded clone.

D: -; J: TRBJ1-1; size: few; V: TRBV29-1; DNA: TGCAGCGTTGAAGATTATACTGAAGCTTTCTTT; CDR3: CSVEDYTEAFF
D: -; J: TRBJ2-5; size: -; V: TRBV18; DNA: TGTGCCAGCTCAGAGAATCAAGAGACCCAGTACTTC; CDR3: CASSENQETQYF
D: -; J: TRBJ1-5; size: few; V: TRBV6-5; DNA: TGTGCCAGCAGTAGGGGAGGCAATCAGCCCCAGCATTTT; CDR3: CASSRGGNQPQHF
D: TRBD2; J: TRBJ2-7; size: many; V: TRBV7-2; DNA: TGTGCCAGCAGCACTCGAAGCCTAGCGGGGGAGCAGTACTTC; CDR3: CASSTRSLAGEQYF
D: -; J: TRBJ1-1; size: -; V: TRBV29-1; DNA: TGCAGCGTTGGAAGGGCAGGAGGGAACACTGAAGCTTTCTTT; CDR3: CSVGRAGGNTEAFF
D: -; J: TRBJ2-1; size: -; V: TRBV4-3; DNA: TGCGCCAGCAGCCAAGCGGTGGAGCCGATCCCCGAGCAGTTCTTC; CDR3: CASSQAVEPIPEQFF
D: -; J: TRBJ2-3; size: few; V: TRBV30; DNA: TGTGCCTGGAGTGTACGGGCGGGGTGGCGCACAGATACGCAGTATTTT; CDR3: CAWSVRAGWRTDTQYF
D: -; J: TRBJ2-6; size: many; V: TRBV29-1; DNA: TGCAGCGTATACAGAGCTGGGGCCAACGTCCTGACTTTC; CDR3: CSVYRAGANVLTF
D: -; J: TRBJ1-2; size: -; V: TRBV14; DNA: TGTGCCAGCAGCCAAGGAACCGAAGCCCCATACTTC; CDR3: CASSQGTEAPYF
D: TRBD2; J: TRBJ2-3; size: -; V: TRBV2; DNA: TGTGCCAGCTCTGTACTAGCGGGTGGCACAGATACGCAGTATTTT; CDR3: CASSVLAGGTDTQYF
D: TRBD1; J: TRBJ2-4; size: -; V: TRBV7-9; DNA: TGTGCCAGCAGCTTCTGGGACAGAGGTAACATTCAGTACTTC; CDR3: CASSFWDRGNIQYF
D: -; J: TRBJ2-3; size: many; V: TRBV23-1; DNA: TGCGCCAGCAGTCAATCCCTGAATACGCAGTATTTT; CDR3: CASSQSLNTQYF
D: -; J: TRBJ1-2; size: -; V: TRBV15; DNA: TGTGCCACCAGCAGAGTATCAAGGAATTCGGGCTACACCTTC; CDR3: CATSRVSRNSGYTF
D: -; J: TRBJ2-1; size: few; V: TRBV4-3; DNA: TGCGCCAGCAGCCAAAGGGACACATACAATGAGCAGTTCTTC; CDR3: CASSQRDTYNEQFF
D: TRBD1; J: TRBJ1-1; size: few; V: TRBV30; DNA: TGTGCCTGTTCCGGGACAGGGAGGGGAGGTCGGGGTGAAGCTTTCTTT; CDR3: CACSGTGRGGRGEAFF